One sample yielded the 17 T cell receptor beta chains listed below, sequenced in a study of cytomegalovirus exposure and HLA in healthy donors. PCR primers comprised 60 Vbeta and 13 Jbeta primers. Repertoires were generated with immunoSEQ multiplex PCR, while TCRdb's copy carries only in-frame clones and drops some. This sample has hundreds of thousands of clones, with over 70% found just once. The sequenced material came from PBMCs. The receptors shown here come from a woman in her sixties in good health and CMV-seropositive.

Here the CDR3 DNA reads TGTGCCAGCAGTCGACAGGAGCTAGGGAATCAGCCCCAGCATTTT. Its translation: CASSRQELGNQPQHF. The chain couples TRBV6-1 to TRBJ1-5; D may be TRBD1 (6 bases). With 5 bases removed from V and 4 bases from J, the gap between germline ends came to 15 bases. The CDR3 contains 15 residues. CDR1 MNHNS and CDR2 SASEGT come from the germline V gene.

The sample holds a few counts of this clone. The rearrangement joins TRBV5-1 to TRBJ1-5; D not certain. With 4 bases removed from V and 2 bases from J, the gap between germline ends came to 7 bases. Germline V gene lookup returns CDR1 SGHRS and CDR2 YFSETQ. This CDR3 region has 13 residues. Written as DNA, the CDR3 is TGCGCCAGCAGCCCGCAGGGCAATCAGCCCCAGCATTTT. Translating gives CASSPQGNQPQHF.

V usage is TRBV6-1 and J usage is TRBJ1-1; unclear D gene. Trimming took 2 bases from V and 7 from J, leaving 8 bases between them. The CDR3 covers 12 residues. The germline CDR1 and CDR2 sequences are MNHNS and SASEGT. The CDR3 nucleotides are TGTGCCAGCAGTGAACTACAGATTGAAGCTTTCTTT. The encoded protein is CASSELQIEAFF.

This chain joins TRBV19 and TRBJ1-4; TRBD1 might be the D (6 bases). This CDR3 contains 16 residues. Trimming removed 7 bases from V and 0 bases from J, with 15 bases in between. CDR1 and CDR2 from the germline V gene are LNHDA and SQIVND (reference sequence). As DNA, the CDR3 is TGTGCCAGTATTCGGAGGACAGAAGCAACTAATGAAAAACTGTTTTTT. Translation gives CASIRRTEATNEKLFF.

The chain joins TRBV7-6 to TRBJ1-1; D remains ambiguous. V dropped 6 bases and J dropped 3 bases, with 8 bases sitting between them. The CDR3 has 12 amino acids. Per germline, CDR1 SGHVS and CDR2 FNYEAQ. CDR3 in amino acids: CASSDRDTEAFF. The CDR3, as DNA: TGTGCCAGCAGTGATCGGGACACTGAAGCTTTCTTT.

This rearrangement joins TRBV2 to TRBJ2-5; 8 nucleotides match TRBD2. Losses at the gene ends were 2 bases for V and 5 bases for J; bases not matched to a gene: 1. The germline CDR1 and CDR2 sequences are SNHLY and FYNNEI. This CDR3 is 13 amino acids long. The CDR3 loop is CASSESGSETQYF. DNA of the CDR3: TGTGCCAGCAGTGAAAGCGGGAGTGAGACCCAGTACTTC. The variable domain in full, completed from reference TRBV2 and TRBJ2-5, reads EPEVTQTPSHQVTQMGQEVILRCVPISNHLYFYWYRQILGQKVEFLVSFYNNEISEKSEIFDDQFSVERPDGSNFTLKIRSTKLEDSAMYFCASSESGSETQYFGPGTRLLVL.

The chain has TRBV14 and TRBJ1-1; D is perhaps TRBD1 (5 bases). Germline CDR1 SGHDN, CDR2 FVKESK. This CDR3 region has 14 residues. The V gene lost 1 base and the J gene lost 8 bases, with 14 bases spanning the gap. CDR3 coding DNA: TGTGCCAGCAGCCAAGTCCTGGGGGAGGGAGAAGCTTTCTTT. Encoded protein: CASSQVLGEGEAFF.

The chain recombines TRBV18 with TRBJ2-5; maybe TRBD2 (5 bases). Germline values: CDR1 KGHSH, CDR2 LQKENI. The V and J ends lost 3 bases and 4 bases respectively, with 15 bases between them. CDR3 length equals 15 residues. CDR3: CASSPGSKRVETQYF. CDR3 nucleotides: TGTGCCAGCTCACCGGGGAGTAAACGGGTAGAGACCCAGTACTTC.

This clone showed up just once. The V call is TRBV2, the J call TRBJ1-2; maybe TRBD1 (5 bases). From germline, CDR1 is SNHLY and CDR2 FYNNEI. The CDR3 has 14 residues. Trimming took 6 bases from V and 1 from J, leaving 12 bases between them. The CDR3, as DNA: TGTGCCAGCAGGCCGACAGCCCTTAACTATGGCTACACCTTC. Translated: CASRPTALNYGYTF.

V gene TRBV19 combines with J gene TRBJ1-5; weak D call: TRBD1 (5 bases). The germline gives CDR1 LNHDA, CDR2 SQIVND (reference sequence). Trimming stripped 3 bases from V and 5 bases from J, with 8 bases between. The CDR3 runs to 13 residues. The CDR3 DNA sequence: TGTGCCAGTAGTATCCACAGGCATCAGCCCCAGCATTTT. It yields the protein CASSIHRHQPQHF. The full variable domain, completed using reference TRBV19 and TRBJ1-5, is DGGITQSPKYLFRKEGQNVTLSCEQNLNHDAMYWYRQDPGQGLRLIYYSQIVNDFQKGDIAEGYSVSREKKESFPLTVTSAQKNPTAFYLCASSIHRHQPQHFGDGTRLSIL.

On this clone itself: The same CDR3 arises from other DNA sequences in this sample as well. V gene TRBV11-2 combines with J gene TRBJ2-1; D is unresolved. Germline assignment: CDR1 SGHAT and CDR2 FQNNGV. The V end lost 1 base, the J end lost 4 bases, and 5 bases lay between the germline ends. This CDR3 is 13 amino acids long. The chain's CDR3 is CASSLALYNEQFF. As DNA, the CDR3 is TGTGCCAGCAGCTTAGCCCTTTACAATGAGCAGTTCTTC. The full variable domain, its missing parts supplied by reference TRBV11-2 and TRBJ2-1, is EAGVAQSPRYKIIEKRQSVAFWCNPISGHATLYWYQQILGQGPKLLIQFQNNGVVDDSQLPKDRFSAERLKGVDSTLKIQPAKLEDSAVYLCASSLALYNEQFFGPGTRLTVL.

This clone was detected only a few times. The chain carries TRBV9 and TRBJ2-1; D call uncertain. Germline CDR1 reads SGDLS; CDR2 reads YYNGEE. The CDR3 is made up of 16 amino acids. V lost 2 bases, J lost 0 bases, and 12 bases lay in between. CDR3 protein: CASSVYGSSSYNEQFF. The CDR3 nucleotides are TGTGCCAGCAGCGTCTATGGGTCTAGCTCCTACAATGAGCAGTTCTTC.

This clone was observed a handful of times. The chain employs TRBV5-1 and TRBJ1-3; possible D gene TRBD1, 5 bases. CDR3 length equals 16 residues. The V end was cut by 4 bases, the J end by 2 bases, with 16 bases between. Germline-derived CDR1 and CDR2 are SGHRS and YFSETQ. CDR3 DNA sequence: TGCGCCAGCAGCCCCCGACATTGGGGGGCTGGAAACACCATATATTTT. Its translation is CASSPRHWGAGNTIYF.

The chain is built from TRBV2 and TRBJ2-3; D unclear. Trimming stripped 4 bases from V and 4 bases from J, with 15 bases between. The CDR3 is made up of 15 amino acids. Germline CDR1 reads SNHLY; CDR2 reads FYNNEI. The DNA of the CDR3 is TGTGCCAGCAGTGTTGAGCGAACGTTGGCAGATACGCAGTATTTT. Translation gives CASSVERTLADTQYF.

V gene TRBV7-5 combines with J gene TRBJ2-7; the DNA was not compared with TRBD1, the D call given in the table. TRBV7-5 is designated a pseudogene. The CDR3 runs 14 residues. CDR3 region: CVRSRDRVPGEQYF. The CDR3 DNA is TGTGTCAGAAGTCGGGACAGGGTACCCGGCGAGCAGTACTTC.

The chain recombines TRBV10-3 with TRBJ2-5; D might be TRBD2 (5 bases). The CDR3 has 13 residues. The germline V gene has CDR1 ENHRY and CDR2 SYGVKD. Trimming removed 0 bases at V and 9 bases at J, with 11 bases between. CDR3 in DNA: TGTGCCATCAGTGAGTCGGAGGTTCTCGCCCAGTACTTC. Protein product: CAISESEVLAQYF.

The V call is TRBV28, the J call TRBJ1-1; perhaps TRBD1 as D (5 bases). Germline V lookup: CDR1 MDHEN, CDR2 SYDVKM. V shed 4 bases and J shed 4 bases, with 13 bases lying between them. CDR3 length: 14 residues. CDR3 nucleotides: TGTGCCAGCAGTTCAACAGCGGGGGGCACTGAAGCTTTCTTT. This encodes CASSSTAGGTEAFF.